This is a list of T cell receptor beta chains from one sample in a study of T cells in Graves' hyperthyroidism and ophthalmopathy. TCRdb ran MiXCR on the multiplex PCR reads and lists one entry per CDR3 protein. The table includes some 760,000 distinct CDR3 sequences, 11% to 15% detected once. Input material: blood. These receptors were collected from a woman under 30 with Graves' hyperthyroidism. The CDR3 runs from the conserved cysteine through the conserved F or W. Fields, in order: CDR3 protein, D gene, J gene, CDR3 length, V gene. D genes are given only for firm matches.

CDR3 protein: CASRSGTGATEAFF
D gene: TRBD1
J gene: TRBJ1-1
CDR3 length: 14
V gene: TRBV2

CDR3 protein: CASSLSQGAEQFF
D gene: .
J gene: TRBJ2-1
CDR3 length: 13
V gene: TRBV7-3

CDR3 protein: CASSQDLPLAGVVSGELFF
D gene: TRBD2
J gene: TRBJ2-2
CDR3 length: 19
V gene: TRBV4-3

CDR3 protein: CASRKPMNTEAFF
D gene: .
J gene: TRBJ1-1
CDR3 length: 13
V gene: TRBV5-1

CDR3 protein: CASSEGTGGGRQFF
D gene: TRBD1
J gene: TRBJ2-1
CDR3 length: 14
V gene: TRBV6-1

CDR3 protein: CSARDVQGAVRSYEQYF
D gene: TRBD1
J gene: TRBJ2-7
CDR3 length: 17
V gene: TRBV20-1

CDR3 protein: CASSSPTGTEKLFF
D gene: TRBD1
J gene: TRBJ1-4
CDR3 length: 14
V gene: TRBV28

CDR3 protein: CASSIGSSGYTDTQYF
D gene: .
J gene: TRBJ2-3
CDR3 length: 16
V gene: TRBV19

CDR3 protein: CASSFSGDRVFQPQHF
D gene: TRBD1
J gene: TRBJ1-5
CDR3 length: 16
V gene: TRBV19

CDR3 protein: CASSRAAGEGHEQYF
D gene: TRBD2
J gene: TRBJ2-7
CDR3 length: 15
V gene: TRBV5-4

CDR3 protein: CASSPGGGRWGEQFF
D gene: TRBD2
J gene: TRBJ2-1
CDR3 length: 15
V gene: TRBV7-3

CDR3 protein: CASSPTAAYEQYF
D gene: .
J gene: TRBJ2-7
CDR3 length: 13
V gene: TRBV7-2

CDR3 protein: CASSVSGGLYNEQFF
D gene: TRBD2
J gene: TRBJ2-1
CDR3 length: 15
V gene: TRBV9

CDR3 protein: CASSVDSGSMNEQFF
D gene: .
J gene: TRBJ2-1
CDR3 length: 15
V gene: TRBV9

CDR3 protein: CASSLGLGEHKGSRANVLTF
D gene: .
J gene: TRBJ2-6
CDR3 length: 20
V gene: TRBV12-3/TRBV12-4

CDR3 protein: CATSDPGGFNEQFF
D gene: .
J gene: TRBJ2-1
CDR3 length: 14
V gene: TRBV24-1

CDR3 protein: CASSLIGRIQYF
D gene: .
J gene: TRBJ2-4
CDR3 length: 12
V gene: TRBV7-9

CDR3 protein: CASSPQANYGYTF
D gene: .
J gene: TRBJ1-2
CDR3 length: 13
V gene: TRBV19

CDR3 protein: CASTRDHRQDGYTF
D gene: .
J gene: TRBJ1-2
CDR3 length: 14
V gene: TRBV2

CDR3 protein: CASSARQGRKLFF
D gene: TRBD1
J gene: TRBJ1-4
CDR3 length: 13
V gene: TRBV19

CDR3 protein: CAMGTRDRAYGYTF
D gene: TRBD1
J gene: TRBJ1-2
CDR3 length: 14
V gene: TRBV2

CDR3 protein: CASSQGWGPNQPQHF
D gene: .
J gene: TRBJ1-5
CDR3 length: 15
V gene: TRBV6-1

CDR3 protein: CATSRDRQGSYEQYF
D gene: TRBD1
J gene: TRBJ2-7
CDR3 length: 15
V gene: TRBV15

CDR3 protein: CASSLTGAVEQYF
D gene: TRBD1
J gene: TRBJ2-7
CDR3 length: 13
V gene: TRBV2

CDR3 protein: CSVRAGRTPYEQYF
D gene: .
J gene: TRBJ2-7
CDR3 length: 14
V gene: TRBV29-1

CDR3 protein: CASSLAADFDEQFF
D gene: .
J gene: TRBJ2-1
CDR3 length: 14
V gene: TRBV5-1

CDR3 protein: CASSLAGGVSNQPQHF
D gene: .
J gene: TRBJ1-5
CDR3 length: 16
V gene: TRBV7-2

CDR3 protein: CASRKSPNTEAFF
D gene: .
J gene: TRBJ1-1
CDR3 length: 13
V gene: TRBV5-1

CDR3 protein: CASSSTSGGGGTQYF
D gene: TRBD2
J gene: TRBJ2-5
CDR3 length: 15
V gene: TRBV7-2

CDR3 protein: CASSPRGTSAYTGELFF
D gene: TRBD2
J gene: TRBJ2-2
CDR3 length: 17
V gene: TRBV3-1

CDR3 protein: CATAKAHSGRSDGELFF
D gene: TRBD2
J gene: TRBJ2-2
CDR3 length: 17
V gene: TRBV27

CDR3 protein: CASSPNSGSSYNEQFF
D gene: TRBD2
J gene: TRBJ2-1
CDR3 length: 16
V gene: TRBV11-3

CDR3 protein: CASKSLAGEQFF
D gene: .
J gene: TRBJ2-1
CDR3 length: 12
V gene: TRBV7-8

CDR3 protein: CASSSNNNQPQHF
D gene: .
J gene: TRBJ1-5
CDR3 length: 13
V gene: TRBV18